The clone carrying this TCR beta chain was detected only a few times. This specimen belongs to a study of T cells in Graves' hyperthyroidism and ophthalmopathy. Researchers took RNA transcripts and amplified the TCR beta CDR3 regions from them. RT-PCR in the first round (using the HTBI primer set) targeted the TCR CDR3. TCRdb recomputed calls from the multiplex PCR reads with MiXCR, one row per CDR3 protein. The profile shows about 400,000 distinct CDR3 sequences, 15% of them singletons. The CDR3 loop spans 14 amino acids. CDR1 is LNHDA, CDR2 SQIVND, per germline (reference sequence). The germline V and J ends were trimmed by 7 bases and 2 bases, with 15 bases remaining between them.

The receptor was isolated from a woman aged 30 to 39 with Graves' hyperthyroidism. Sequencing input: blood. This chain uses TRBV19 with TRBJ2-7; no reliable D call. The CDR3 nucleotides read TGTGCCAGTACCTCGGACGGTCGAACCTACGAGCAGTACTTC. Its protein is CASTSDGRTYEQYF.